This passage covers 2 T cell receptor beta chains from one sample sequenced in a study of cytomegalovirus exposure and HLA in healthy donors. Primers: 60 Vbeta forward and 13 Jbeta reverse. TCRdb keeps only in-frame clones here, not all; method: immunoSEQ multiplex PCR. This sample carries 90,000 to 140,000 clones, over 70% of them seen once, and the ten largest clones take under 1.5%. Source material: PBMCs. The receptor source for this set is a man aged 35-49 years in good health and CMV-seronegative.

The table lists this clone with a count of one. This rearrangement joins TRBV2 to TRBJ1-5, with a weak D call TRBD1 (6 bases). This CDR3 has 14 residues. Germline CDR1 and CDR2: SNHLY and FYNNEI. Trimming cost V 2 bases and J 9 bases, with 14 bases left between them. Here the CDR3 DNA reads TGTGCCAGCAGTGAACCGCCCGGGGGGCGGCCCCAGCATTTT. Its translation: CASSEPPGGRPQHF.

The V gene is TRBV15, the J gene TRBJ1-4, with D tentatively TRBD1 (6 bases). Germline CDR1 and CDR2: LNHNV and YYDKDF (reference sequence). The ends were cut back, 5 bases at V and 4 bases at J, with 11 bases in the middle. This CDR3 has 14 amino acids. In DNA form, the CDR3 reads TGTGCCACCAGCGGAACGGACAGTAATGAAAAACTGTTTTTT. It yields the protein CATSGTDSNEKLFF.